Here is one TCR beta chain with its context. Its antigen is not known. This sample stems from a study of cytomegalovirus exposure and HLA in healthy donors. General observations from the study: The classifier reportedly diagnosed cytomegalovirus status with high specificity and sensitivity. Specificity of a few CMV-associated chains for CMV antigens was verified in vitro. Subsequent analysis found a tendency for first-cohort TCR clusters to co-occur within the 120 or so validation repertoires.

Using immunoSEQ multiplex PCR, the repertoire was profiled, and TCRdb retains in-frame clones only, with some absent. The repertoire has 100,000 to 150,000 clones, roughly 90% of them found once; the top ten carry roughly 2%. Among the approximately 130 subjects of the validation cohort, separate from the roughly 700-subject first cohort, were the donors. Trimming removed 1 base from V and 0 bases from J, with 14 bases in between. Germline V gene sequence: CDR1 SGDLS, CDR2 YYNGEE. The CDR3 runs to 17 residues. This TCR was sampled from a woman younger than 35 in good health and CMV-seronegative. The sequenced sample was PBMCs. V gene TRBV9 combines with J gene TRBJ2-1; D might be TRBD2 (6 bases). DNA of the CDR3: TGTGCCAGCAGCGTATTTAGCGGAGAAAGCTCCTACAATGAGCAGTTCTTC. Residues: CASSVFSGESSYNEQFF.